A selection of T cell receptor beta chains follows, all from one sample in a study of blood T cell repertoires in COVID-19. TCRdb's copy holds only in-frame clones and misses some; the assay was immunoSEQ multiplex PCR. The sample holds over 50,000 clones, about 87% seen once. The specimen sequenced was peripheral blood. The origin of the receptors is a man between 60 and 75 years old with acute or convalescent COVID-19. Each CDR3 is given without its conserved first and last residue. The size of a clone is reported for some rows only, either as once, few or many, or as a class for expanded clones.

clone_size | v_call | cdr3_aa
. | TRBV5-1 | ASSQNPWATDTQY
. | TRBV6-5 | ASTRQLNTEAF
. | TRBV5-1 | ASSAGMTGPDTQY
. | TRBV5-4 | ASSLGQGWDTEAF
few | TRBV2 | ASRDTLTGADTEAF
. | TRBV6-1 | ASSEMLFTPEQF
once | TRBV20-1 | SASPGTGFYEQY
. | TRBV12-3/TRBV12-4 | ASRQGSTDTQY
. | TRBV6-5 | ASSQTGRPSPLH
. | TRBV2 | ASSTQQGAGDTQY
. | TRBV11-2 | ASSLMRGGSHYGYT
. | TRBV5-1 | ASSGGTGGEKLF
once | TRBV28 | ATVTGNQPQH
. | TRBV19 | ASSYEGGTDTQY
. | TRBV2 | ATSPGQGLREQY
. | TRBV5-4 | ASSPGLLYNSPLH
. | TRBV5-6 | ASSPPTGLGYT